This T cell receptor (beta chain) was retrieved from a study of glioma-infiltrating T cells. Turning to this clonotype: This CDR3 is missing its conserved last phenylalanine or tryptophan, likely due to a read error.

TCR alpha and beta CDR3 regions were amplified from RNA using iRepertoire nested multiplex PCR. From the multiplex PCR reads, TCRdb called clonotypes with MiXCR, one entry per CDR3 protein. The repertoire holds tens of thousands of distinct CDR3 sequences, with approximately 39% as singletons. Losses at the gene ends were 5 bases for V and 4 bases for J; bases not matched to a gene: 2. CDR1 DFQATT and CDR2 SNEGSKA come from the germline V gene (reference sequence). The CDR3 loop spans 12 amino acids. Sequencing was performed on glioma tissue, nonneoplastic brain tissue, or PBMCs (not recorded which). The chain recombines TRBV20-1 with TRBJ1-2, with 9 bases lining up with TRBD1. This receptor was identified in a human donor with low-grade glioma or glioblastoma, undergoing nonglioma brain surgery, or in good health (not recorded which). The CDR3 region is CSALTGGYGYTL. The DNA of the CDR3 is TGCAGTGCTTTGACAGGGGGCTATGGCTACACCCTA.